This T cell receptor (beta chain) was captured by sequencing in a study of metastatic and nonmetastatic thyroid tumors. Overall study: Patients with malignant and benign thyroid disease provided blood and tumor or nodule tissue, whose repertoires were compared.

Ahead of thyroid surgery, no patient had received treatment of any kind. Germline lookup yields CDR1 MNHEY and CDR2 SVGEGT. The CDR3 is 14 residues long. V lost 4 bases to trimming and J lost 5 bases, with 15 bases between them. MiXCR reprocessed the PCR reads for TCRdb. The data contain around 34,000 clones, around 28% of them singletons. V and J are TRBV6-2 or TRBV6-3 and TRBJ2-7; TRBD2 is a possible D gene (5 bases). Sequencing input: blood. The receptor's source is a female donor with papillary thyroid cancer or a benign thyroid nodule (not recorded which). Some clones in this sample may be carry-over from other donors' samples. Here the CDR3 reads CASSSLGGLDEQYF. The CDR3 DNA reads TGTGCCAGCAGTTCATTAGGCGGGCTCGACGAGCAGTACTTC.